A single T cell receptor (beta chain) is shown here with its context. Its matching antigen is unknown. J gave up 3 bases and V 0 bases, and 3 bases lay outside the gene matches. The germline CDR1 and CDR2 sequences are SQVTM and ANQGSEA. CDR3 size: 16 residues. Data came from immunoSEQ multiplex PCR; TCRdb stores just in-frame clones and leaves some out. The sample holds 150,000 to 200,000 clones; about 85% are singletons and the top ten take roughly 15%. The data were taken from a study of cytomegalovirus exposure and HLA in healthy donors. Study-wide results and limits: High sensitivity and specificity were reportedly achieved when the classifier diagnosed cytomegalovirus status.

This rearrangement joins TRBV29-1 to TRBJ2-2, with TRBD2 identical over 11 bases. What was sequenced was PBMCs. The clonotype was recovered from a man aged 18 to 29 in good health and CMV-seropositive. This CDR3 is CSVEEGTSGDTGELFF. CDR3 coding DNA: TGCAGCGTTGAAGAAGGGACTAGCGGAGACACCGGGGAGCTGTTTTTT.